The rows below give T cell receptor beta chains drawn from one sample of a study of cytomegalovirus exposure and HLA in healthy donors. Here immunoSEQ multiplex PCR was the method, and the copy in TCRdb shows in-frame clones only, minus some. The sample shows 90,000 to 150,000 clones, around three quarters of them seen only once. The material sequenced was PBMCs. The source of these receptors is a human donor in good health. The CDR3 runs from the conserved cysteine through the conserved F or W. The D gene is left open where the match is weak. Clone size is given for some rows only: seen once, a few or many times, or a class if the clone is expanded.

D gene	V gene	J gene	clone size	CDR3 DNA	CDR3 protein
NA	TRBV19	TRBJ1-3	NA	TGTGCCAGTAGTATAGACAAGAGCTCTGGAAACACCATATATTTT	CASSIDKSSGNTIYF
TRBD2	TRBV9	TRBJ2-7	NA	TGTGCCAGCAGCGTAGAGGGTAGCGGGAGGGGCGAGCAGTACTTC	CASSVEGSGRGEQYF
NA	TRBV15	TRBJ1-2	NA	TGTGCCACCAGCAGTAACAGGGCGAATGGCTACACCTTC	CATSSNRANGYTF
TRBD2	TRBV28	TRBJ2-1	NA	TGTGCCAGCAGGAGAACCGGGACTAGCAACAATGAGCAGTTCTTC	CASRRTGTSNNEQFF
TRBD2	TRBV5-1	TRBJ2-3	NA	TGCGCCAGCAGCTCCATGACTAGCGGGAGAACAGATACGCAGTATTTT	CASSSMTSGRTDTQYF
TRBD2	TRBV11-2	TRBJ2-1	NA	TGTGCCAGCAGCTTGCGGGAGGGCCCCTACAATGAGCAGTTCTTC	CASSLREGPYNEQFF
NA	TRBV5-1	TRBJ2-3	NA	TGCGCCAGCAGCAGAGGGACTTACGGCTCGGATACGCAGTATTTT	CASSRGTYGSDTQYF
TRBD1	TRBV10-3	TRBJ1-2	NA	TGTGCCATCAGGGACAGGGAGGGTGGTAACTATGGCTACACCTTC	CAIRDREGGNYGYTF
TRBD2	TRBV5-1	TRBJ2-7	NA	TGCGCCAGCTACCCCTCGACTAGCGGGATTAACGAGCAGTACTTC	CASYPSTSGINEQYF
TRBD1	TRBV10-1	TRBJ1-1	NA	TGCGCCAGCAGTGATCACTGGACAGGGTTCCAAGCTTTCTTT	CASSDHWTGFQAFF
TRBD2	TRBV10-1	TRBJ2-5	NA	TGCGCCAGCAGTGCTAGCGGGAGGTTGGAGACCCAGTACTTC	CASSASGRLETQYF
TRBD2	TRBV4-1	TRBJ2-7	NA	TGCGCCAGCAGCCTGGTCCTAGCGGGGTCGAGCTCCTACGAGCAGTACTTC	CASSLVLAGSSSYEQYF
NA	TRBV21-1	TRBJ1-2	NA	TGTGCCAGCAGCAGCGCCTTCGGCGGGTATCCTGGCTACACCTTC	CASSSAFGGYPGYTF
TRBD2	TRBV5-1	TRBJ2-5	NA	TGCGCCAGCAGCCTTAGCGGGAGGATAGGCCAAGAGACCCAGTACTTC	CASSLSGRIGQETQYF
NA	TRBV6-6	TRBJ2-5	NA	TGTGCCAGCAGACCTGGACAGTACCAAGAGACCCAGTACTTC	CASRPGQYQETQYF
TRBD1	TRBV6-5	TRBJ2-5	few	TGTGCCAGCAGTCCTGGACAGGGAAAGAAGGAGACCCAGTACTTC	CASSPGQGKKETQYF
TRBD2	TRBV10-1	TRBJ2-5	few	TGCGCCAGCAGTGATGTTCTAGCGGGAGACCAAGAGACCCAGTACTTC	CASSDVLAGDQETQYF
NA	TRBV6-4	TRBJ1-2	few	TGTGCCAGCAGTGACTCTGGGGCCCCCCTTCGAGGCTACACCTTC	CASSDSGAPLRGYTF
NA	TRBV6-1	TRBJ2-4	once	TGTGCCAGCAGTGAGCCGGGAACCCTAGCCAAAAACATTCAGTACTTC	CASSEPGTLAKNIQYF
TRBD1	TRBV5-1	TRBJ2-7	NA	TGCGCCAGCAGCTTGGCGGGACAGGTATCCTACGAGCAGTACTTC	CASSLAGQVSYEQYF
TRBD1	TRBV19	TRBJ1-1	NA	TGTGCCAGTAGTATGGGGACAGGGGGCACTGAAGCTTTCTTT	CASSMGTGGTEAFF
NA	TRBV5-8	TRBJ1-2	NA	TGTGCCAGCAGCTCGGACAAGGCGTACTATGGCTACACCTTC	CASSSDKAYYGYTF
NA	TRBV28	TRBJ1-2	NA	TGTGCCAGCAGTTTGGACAGCCGGGGCTACACCTTC	CASSLDSRGYTF
TRBD1	TRBV2	TRBJ2-7	NA	TGTGCCAGCAGTGGACAGGGGTCGACTTACGAGCAGTACTTC	CASSGQGSTYEQYF
NA	TRBV18	TRBJ2-2	NA	TGTGCCAGCTCACCTTCAACTGGGCAGGGGGAGCTGTTTTTT	CASSPSTGQGELFF
NA	TRBV10-3	TRBJ2-1	NA	TGTGCCACCACAGCAGGGAACCCCCCTGTAGAGGAGCAGTTCTTC	CATTAGNPPVEEQFF
NA	TRBV5-4	TRBJ1-4	few	TGTGCCAGCAGCAAACAGGGTGGGCGTGAAAAACTGTTTTTT	CASSKQGGREKLFF
TRBD1	TRBV19	TRBJ2-7	once	TGTGCCAGTAGGGCCGGACAGGGGCCCTACGAGCAGTACTTC	CASRAGQGPYEQYF
TRBD1	TRBV6-1	TRBJ2-7	NA	TGTGCCAGCAGTGAAGCGGGGACAGGGGTCTACGAGCAGTACTTC	CASSEAGTGVYEQYF
TRBD1	TRBV5-1	TRBJ2-2	NA	TGCGCCAGCAGCTTGGCGGGGGACAGGGCCCAAACCGGGGAGCTGTTTTTT	CASSLAGDRAQTGELFF
NA	TRBV6-1	TRBJ1-2	NA	TGTGCCAGCAGGGCCATGCGACAGGTTTCCTATGGCTACACCTTC	CASRAMRQVSYGYTF
NA	TRBV7-6	TRBJ2-7	NA	TGTGCCAGCAGCTTAACGCAGGGGCGCGAGCAGTACTTC	CASSLTQGREQYF
TRBD1	TRBV5-1	TRBJ1-3	NA	TGCGCCAGCAGCTTACAGGGGGCAGGGGACACCATATATTTT	CASSLQGAGDTIYF
TRBD2	TRBV11-2	TRBJ2-5	NA	TGTGCCAGCAGTCCCTTGAGGCGGGGGACGCAAGAGACCCAGTACTTC	CASSPLRRGTQETQYF
NA	TRBV5-6	TRBJ2-3	NA	TGTGCCAGCAGCTTGGGTCTACGGGGGAATACGCAGTATTTT	CASSLGLRGNTQYF
TRBD1	TRBV28	TRBJ2-5	NA	TGTGCCAGCAAGATGAGGGGATGGCAGGGGGAGCAGTACTTC	CASKMRGWQGEQYF
TRBD2	TRBV4-1	TRBJ2-1	NA	TGCGCCAGCAGCCAAGCAACTAGCGGGACCACTAATGAGCAGTTCTTC	CASSQATSGTTNEQFF
TRBD1	TRBV28	TRBJ2-7	NA	TGTGCCAGCAGTTCTACAGGGGGGAACTCCTACGAGCAGTACTTC	CASSSTGGNSYEQYF
TRBD2	TRBV27	TRBJ2-5	NA	TGTGCCAGCAGTCAAGGAGGACTAGCGGGAAAGGAGACCCAGTACTTC	CASSQGGLAGKETQYF
TRBD2	TRBV4-1	TRBJ2-4	NA	TGCGCCAGCAGCCAACCGGGACTAGCAAGAGAAAAAAACATTCAGTACTTC	CASSQPGLAREKNIQYF
NA	TRBV7-9	TRBJ1-4	NA	TGTGCCAGCAGCCAGGGGACAAGAACTAATGAAAAACTGTTTTTT	CASSQGTRTNEKLFF
NA	TRBV29-1	TRBJ2-6	NA	TGCAGCGTTGAATTTGGAGGGTCTGGGGCCAACGTCCTGACTTTC	CSVEFGGSGANVLTF
NA	TRBV5-4	TRBJ2-6	few	TGTGCCAGCAGCTTGGCAGCCGGCAGGATGTCTGGGGCCAACGTCCTGACTTTC	CASSLAAGRMSGANVLTF